Here is one TCR beta chain with its context. Germline CDR1 SGHRS, CDR2 YFSETQ. CDR3 length: 14 residues. V dropped 5 bases and J dropped 0 bases, with 12 bases sitting between them. In the source study's methods: Estimation of nucleated cell counts relied on the amplification of reference gene primers. The protocol was immunoSEQ multiplex PCR, while the TCRdb copy is restricted to in-frame clones and leaves out a portion. V and J calls plus clone size are reproduced from that table; the DNA served to infer D and trimming. The sample includes 200,000 to 300,000 clones, roughly four fifths of them seen just once. This sample stems from a study of blood T cell repertoires in COVID-19. Study-level information: T cells, B-cell-depleted T cells, or PBMCs supplied cDNA or gDNA.

Sequencing input: peripheral blood. The origin of this receptor is a woman aged 65 to 85 with acute or convalescent COVID-19. The chain uses TRBV5-1 and TRBJ2-7; tentative D call: TRBD2 (5 bases). The CDR3 here is CASSPLSGSYEQYF. Here the CDR3 DNA reads TGCGCCAGCAGTCCTTTGAGCGGCTCCTACGAGCAGTACTTC.